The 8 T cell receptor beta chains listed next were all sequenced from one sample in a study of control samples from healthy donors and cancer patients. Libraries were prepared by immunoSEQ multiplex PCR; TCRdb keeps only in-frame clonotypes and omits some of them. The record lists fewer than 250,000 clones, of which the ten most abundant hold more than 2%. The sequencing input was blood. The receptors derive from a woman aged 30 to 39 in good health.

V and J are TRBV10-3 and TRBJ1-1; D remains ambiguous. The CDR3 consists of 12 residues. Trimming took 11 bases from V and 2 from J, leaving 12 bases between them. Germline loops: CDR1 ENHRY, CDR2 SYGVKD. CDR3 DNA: TGTGCCTCCTCGGGGAGAAACACTGAAGCTTTCTTT. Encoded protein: CASSGRNTEAFF.

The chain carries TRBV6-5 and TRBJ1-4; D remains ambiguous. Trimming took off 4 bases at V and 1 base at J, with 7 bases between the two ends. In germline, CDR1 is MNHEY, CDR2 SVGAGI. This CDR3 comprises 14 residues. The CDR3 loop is CASSWARTNEKLFF. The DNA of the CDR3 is TGTGCCAGCAGTTGGGCGCGAACTAATGAAAAACTGTTTTTT.

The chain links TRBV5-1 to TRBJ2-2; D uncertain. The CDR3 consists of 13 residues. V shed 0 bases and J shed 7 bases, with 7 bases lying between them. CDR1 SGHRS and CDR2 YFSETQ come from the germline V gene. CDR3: CASSLGGNGELFF. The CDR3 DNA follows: TGCGCCAGCAGCTTGGGTGGAAACGGGGAGCTGTTTTTT.

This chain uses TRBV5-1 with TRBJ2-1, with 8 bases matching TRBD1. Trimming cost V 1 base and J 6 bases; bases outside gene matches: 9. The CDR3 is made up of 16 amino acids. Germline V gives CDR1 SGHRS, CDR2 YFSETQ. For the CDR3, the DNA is TGCGCCAGCAGCTTGCAAGGGCAGGGGACAGGCAATGAGCAGTTCTTC. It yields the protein CASSLQGQGTGNEQFF.

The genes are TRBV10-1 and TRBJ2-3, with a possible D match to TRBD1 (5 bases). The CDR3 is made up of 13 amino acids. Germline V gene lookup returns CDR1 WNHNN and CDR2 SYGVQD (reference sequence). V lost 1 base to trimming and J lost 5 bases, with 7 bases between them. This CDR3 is CASSEYRGDTQYF. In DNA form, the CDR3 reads TGCGCCAGCAGTGAGTATAGGGGAGATACGCAGTATTTT.

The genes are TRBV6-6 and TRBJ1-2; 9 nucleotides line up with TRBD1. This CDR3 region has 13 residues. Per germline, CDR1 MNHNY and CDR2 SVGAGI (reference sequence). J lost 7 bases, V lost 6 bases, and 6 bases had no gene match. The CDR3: CASRYGTGLGYTF. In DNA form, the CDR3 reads TGTGCCAGCAGGTACGGGACAGGGCTTGGCTACACCTTC.

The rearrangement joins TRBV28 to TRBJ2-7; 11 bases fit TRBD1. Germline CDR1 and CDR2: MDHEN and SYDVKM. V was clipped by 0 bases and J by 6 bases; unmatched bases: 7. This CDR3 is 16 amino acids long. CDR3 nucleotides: TGTGCCAGCAGTTTATGGGGACAGGGGGGCGTCTCCGAGCAGTACTTC. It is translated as CASSLWGQGGVSEQYF.

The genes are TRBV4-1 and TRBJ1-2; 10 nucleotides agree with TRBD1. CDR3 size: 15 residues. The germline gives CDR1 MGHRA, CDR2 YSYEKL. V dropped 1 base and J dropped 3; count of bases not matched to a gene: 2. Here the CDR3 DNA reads TGCGCCAGCAGCCAAGGACAGGGGGCGGACTATGGCTACACCTTC. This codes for CASSQGQGADYGYTF.